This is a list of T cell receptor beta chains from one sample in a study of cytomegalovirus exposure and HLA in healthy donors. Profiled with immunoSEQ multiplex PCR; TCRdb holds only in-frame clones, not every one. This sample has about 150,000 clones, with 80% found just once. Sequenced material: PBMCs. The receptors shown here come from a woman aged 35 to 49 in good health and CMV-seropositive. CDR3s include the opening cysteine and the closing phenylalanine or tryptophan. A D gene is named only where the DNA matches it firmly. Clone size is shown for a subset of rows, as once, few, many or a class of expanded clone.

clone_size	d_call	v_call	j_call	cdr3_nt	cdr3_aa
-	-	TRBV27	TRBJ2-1	TGTGCCAGCAGTCGTCGTGGGAGCGGAAATGAGCAGTTCTTC	CASSRRGSGNEQFF
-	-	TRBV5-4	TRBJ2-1	TGTGCCAGCAGCTTGCCGGGTTATGACAATGAGCAGTTCTTC	CASSLPGYDNEQFF
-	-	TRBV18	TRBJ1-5	TGTGCCAGCTCACTTAACAGGGCTAGCAATCAGCCCCAGCATTTT	CASSLNRASNQPQHF
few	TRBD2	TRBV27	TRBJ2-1	TGTGCCAGCAGCCCGGGGGGGCATGAGCAGTTCTTC	CASSPGGHEQFF
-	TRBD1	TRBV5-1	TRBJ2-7	TGCGCCAGCAGCGTGGACAGGGTTTATAGCTCCTACGAGCAGTACTTC	CASSVDRVYSSYEQYF
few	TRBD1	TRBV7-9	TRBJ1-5	TGTGCCAGCAGCCCGGGAGCAGACAGGGGCCCTCAGCCCCAGCATTTT	CASSPGADRGPQPQHF
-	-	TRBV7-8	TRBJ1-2	TGTGCCAGCAGCTTCAGGGAACAACAGGGAGCATATGGCTACACCTTC	CASSFREQQGAYGYTF
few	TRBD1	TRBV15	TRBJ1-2	TGTGCCACCAGCAGGGCCCTGGACAGGCTCTATGGCTACACCTTC	CATSRALDRLYGYTF
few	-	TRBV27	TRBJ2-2	TGTGCCAGCAGTTTATTAGGGGGTAGTGGGGAGCTGTTTTTT	CASSLLGGSGELFF
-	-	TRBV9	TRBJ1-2	TGTGCCAGCAGCCAGGAGGGTGGACCCTATGGCTACACCTTC	CASSQEGGPYGYTF
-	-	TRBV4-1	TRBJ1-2	TGCGCCAGCAGCCAAGATCGTGGCAGCGACCCCGTCGACTATGGCTACACCTTC	CASSQDRGSDPVDYGYTF